This passage covers 4 T cell receptor beta chains from one sample sequenced in a study of blood T cell repertoires in COVID-19. Using immunoSEQ multiplex PCR, the repertoire was profiled, and TCRdb retains in-frame clones only, with some absent. The table shows 100,000 to 130,000 clones, with roughly 83% occurring only once. Sequences were obtained from peripheral blood. The origin of the receptors is a human donor in a cohort sampled during active COVID-19.

The gene calls are TRBV2 and TRBJ1-2; D perhaps matches TRBD1 (5 bases). Germline assignment: CDR1 SNHLY and CDR2 FYNNEI. The V and J ends lost 8 bases and 4 bases respectively, with 14 bases between them. The CDR3 consists of 13 residues. The CDR3 reads CASGSLGGYGYTF. The CDR3 region has the DNA TGTGCCAGCGGGTCCTTGGGGGGCTATGGCTACACCTTC.

V gene TRBV7-3 combines with J gene TRBJ2-3; TRBD2 is a possible D gene (6 bases). Per germline, CDR1 SGHTA and CDR2 FQGTGA. Deletions cut 0 bases from V and 0 bases from J, with 7 bases between. The CDR3 is 15 amino acids. DNA of the CDR3: TGTGCCAGCAGCTTAACGGGGACTAGCACAGATACGCAGTATTTT. Encoded protein: CASSLTGTSTDTQYF.

The CDR3: CASSYSSRQQRSLDTEAFF. CDR3 in DNA: TGTGCCAGCAGTTACTCCTCGAGGCAGCAACGAAGCTTGGACACTGAAGCTTTCTTT. The J gene is TRBJ1-1, the V gene TRBV6-2 or TRBV6-3; D unclear. The CDR3 extends over 19 amino acids. In germline, CDR1 is MNHEY, CDR2 SVGEGT. V was cut by 0 bases and J by 3 bases, with 23 bases left in between.

The rearrangement uses TRBV7-2 and TRBJ1-1; 11 nucleotides line up with TRBD1. Germline lookup yields CDR1 SGHTA and CDR2 FQGNSA. V trimming: 6 bases; J trimming: 4 bases; junction bases outside the gene matches: 10. The CDR3 consists of 16 residues. CDR3 bases: TGTGCCAGCAGTCCAGGACAGGGGGCCGGAGGCACTGAAGCTTTCTTT. This sequence encodes CASSPGQGAGGTEAFF.